At least ten counts were recorded for the clone carrying this T cell receptor (beta chain). These data come from a study of identical twins. Germline CDR1 SGHRS, CDR2 YFSETQ. The CDR3 spans 16 residues. With V trimmed by 4 bases and J by 3 bases, 8 bases remained unmatched. MiXCR, applied by TCRdb to the 5' RACE reads, yields one record per CDR3 protein. Here the sample spans approximately 470,000 distinct CDR3 sequences, 11% to 15% being singletons. The data also belong to a second study, concerning yellow fever vaccine responses in identical twins.

Sequencing was carried out using CD4+ T cells sorted from blood. The chain has TRBV5-1 and TRBJ2-1, with 9 bases identical to TRBD1. This receptor was obtained from a woman under 30 in good health. The CDR3 DNA reads TGCGCCAGCAGCAACCAGGGACAGGGAATCTACAATGAGCAGTTCTTC. Protein: CASSNQGQGIYNEQFF.